A single sample is the source of the 20 T cell receptor beta chains below, sequenced in a study of T cell repertoires in cytomegalovirus infection. From the reads, TCRdb called clonotypes with MiXCR, one entry per CDR3 protein. Among fewer than 200,000 distinct CDR3 sequences listed, approximately 15% were seen once. The sequencing input was PBMCs. The receptors shown here come from a human donor in good health (CMV status not recorded). Some clones in this sample may be carry-over from other donors' samples.

This clonotype has just a few counts. DNA of the CDR3: TGCGCCAGCAGCCAAAGGGACAGGGACACCGGGGAGCTGTTTTTT. Encoded protein: CASSQRDRDTGELFF. The chain joins TRBV4-1 to TRBJ2-2; 9 nucleotides line up with TRBD1. CDR1 and CDR2 from the germline V gene are MGHRA and YSYEKL. The CDR3 consists of 15 residues. The junction had 1 base not matched to a gene; V was cut back by 2 bases and J by 3 bases.

The rearrangement joins TRBV5-5 to TRBJ1-5; D call uncertain. Germline V lookup: CDR1 SGHKS, CDR2 YYEKEE (reference sequence). CDR3 length: 13 amino acids. Deletions cut 1 base from V and 3 bases from J, with 5 bases between. The CDR3 DNA sequence: TGTGCCAGCAGCTTGTATGACAATCAGCCCCAGCATTTT. It encodes CASSLYDNQPQHF.

The V and J genes are TRBV7-2 and TRBJ2-3; 12 bases match TRBD2. With V trimmed by 5 bases and J by 0 bases, 3 bases remained unmatched. Per germline, CDR1 SGHTA and CDR2 FQGNSA. The CDR3 has 16 amino acids. The CDR3 sequence: CASSMGTSGSTDTQYF. CDR3 nucleotides: TGTGCCAGCAGCATGGGGACTAGCGGGAGCACAGATACGCAGTATTTT. The entire variable domain, with the rest obtained from reference TRBV7-2 and TRBJ2-3, is as follows: GAGVSQSPSNKVTEKGKDVELRCDPISGHTALYWYRQSLGQGLEFLIYFQGNSAPDKSGLPSDRFSAERTGGSVSTLTIQRTQQEDSAVYLCASSMGTSGSTDTQYFGPGTRLTVL.

This clonotype was detected only a few times. The chain recombines TRBV20-1 with TRBJ1-4, with a possible D match to TRBD1 (5 bases). This CDR3 has 16 amino acids. In germline, CDR1 is DFQATT, CDR2 SNEGSKA (reference sequence). With 3 bases removed from V and 0 bases from J, the gap between germline ends came to 14 bases. This chain's CDR3 is CSARTATGSTNEKLFF. The CDR3 DNA sequence: TGCAGTGCTAGGACAGCCACGGGCTCAACTAATGAAAAACTGTTTTTT.

This clonotype was observed at least ten times. The chain is built from TRBV7-2 and TRBJ1-3; D gene unclear. With 5 bases removed from V and 0 bases from J, the gap between germline ends came to 11 bases. CDR3 size: 15 residues. Germline V CDR1 and CDR2: SGHTA, FQGNSA. The CDR3 protein is CASSRAPASGNTIYF. CDR3 DNA sequence: TGTGCCAGCAGCCGTGCCCCCGCCTCTGGAAACACCATATATTTT.

This clonotype was counted at least ten times. This chain joins TRBV4-1 and TRBJ2-1; possible D gene TRBD2, 6 bases. CDR1 and CDR2 (germline): MGHRA, YSYEKL. The V and J ends lost 3 bases and 4 bases respectively, with 13 bases between them. CDR3 length: 15 residues. The CDR3 here is CASSHRFAGYNEQFF. The CDR3 DNA reads as TGCGCCAGCAGCCATCGGTTCGCGGGATACAATGAGCAGTTCTTC.

This clonotype was seen many times. J is TRBJ1-2 and V is TRBV7-2; 9 bases match TRBD1. The CDR3 consists of 16 residues. The J segment lost 3 bases and the V segment lost 2 bases, leaving 7 bases of the junction unmatched. In germline, CDR1 is SGHTA, CDR2 FQGNSA. The CDR3 nucleotides are TGTGCCAGCAGCTTATTGATCCGGGACAGGGACTATGGCTACACCTTC. Translating it yields CASSLLIRDRDYGYTF. Complete variable domain (other parts from reference TRBV7-2 and TRBJ1-2): GAGVSQSPSNKVTEKGKDVELRCDPISGHTALYWYRQSLGQGLEFLIYFQGNSAPDKSGLPSDRFSAERTGGSVSTLTIQRTQQEDSAVYLCASSLLIRDRDYGYTFGSGTRLTVV.

This rearrangement joins TRBV12-3 or TRBV12-4 to TRBJ2-7, with D hard to call. V was shortened by 2 bases and J by 5 bases, with 7 bases between the two germline ends. This CDR3 has 12 amino acids. The CDR3 protein is CASSLSVHEQYF. The CDR3 bases are TGTGCCAGCAGTTTATCGGTCCACGAGCAGTACTTC.

The V gene is TRBV27, the J gene TRBJ2-2; weak D call: TRBD1 (6 bases). In germline, CDR1 is MNHEY, CDR2 SMNVEV (reference sequence). V was trimmed by 7 bases and J by 4 bases, leaving 16 bases between them. This CDR3 has 15 residues. As DNA, the CDR3 is TGTGCCAGCACCCAAACCAGGGGTGGCACCGGGGAGCTGTTTTTT. Protein sequence: CASTQTRGGTGELFF.

This clonotype occurred many times. The chain uses TRBV11-2 and TRBJ2-3; either TRBD1 or TRBD2 may fit D (5 bases each). Germline V gene data show CDR1 as SGHAT and CDR2 as FQNNGV. The CDR3 length is 14 residues. V gave up 4 bases and J gave up 10 bases, with 18 bases separating them. CDR3 nucleotide sequence: TGTGCCAGCAGCTCCGGGACCACTACCCCGGCGCAGTATTTT. As protein: CASSSGTTTPAQYF.

This clonotype was picked up many times. This chain links TRBV7-2 with TRBJ1-3; D is unresolved. The CDR3 runs to 16 residues. Trimming left V 0 bases short and J 4 bases short, with 13 bases between. Per the germline V gene, CDR1 is SGHTA and CDR2 is FQGNSA. The CDR3 loop is CASSLAPPQSGNTIYF. In DNA, the CDR3 is TGTGCCAGCAGCTTAGCGCCTCCCCAGTCCGGAAACACCATATATTTT.

In this sample, this clonotype turned up many times. One end of the junction is discordant with germline, which a read error may explain. The rearrangement uses TRBV7-9 and TRBJ1-6, with D unclear. The CDR3 sequence is 17 residues long. CDR1 SEHNR and CDR2 FQNEAQ come from the germline V gene (reference sequence). The CDR3 coding sequence is TGTGCCAACAGCTTAACCAGTCCAAGCTCCTATAATTCACCCCTCCACTTT. Protein product: CANSLTSPSSYNSPLHF.

This clonotype was seen many times. V and J are TRBV7-6 and TRBJ2-7; TRBD2 matches 9 bases. V lost 0 bases to trimming and J lost 3 bases; unmatched junction nucleotides: 3. The CDR3 has 15 residues. In germline, CDR1 is SGHVS, CDR2 FNYEAQ. The CDR3 is CASSLATSGHYEQYF. The CDR3 nucleotides are TGTGCCAGCAGCTTAGCGACTAGCGGACACTACGAGCAGTACTTC.

This sequence joins TRBV6-5 and TRBJ2-6, with D unresolved. Trimming pared 2 bases from V and 2 bases from J, leaving 7 bases between. CDR3 length equals 15 residues. Germline loops: CDR1 MNHEY, CDR2 SVGAGI. The CDR3 sequence is CASSYEVAGANVLTF. Written as DNA, the CDR3 is TGTGCCAGCAGTTACGAGGTGGCTGGGGCCAACGTCCTGACTTTC.

This clonotype was counted many times. At one end the junction does not follow the germline gene, possibly because of a read error. The V gene is TRBV5-1, the J gene TRBJ2-7; possibly TRBD1 or TRBD2 for D (5 bases each). The CDR3 runs to 14 residues. Germline CDR1 reads SGHRS; CDR2 reads YFSETQ. CDR3 amino acids: CASSLGQGPYEQYF. The DNA of the CDR3 is TGTGCCAGCAGCTTAGGGCAGGGACCCTACGAGCAGTACTTC.

This clonotype came up many times. This rearrangement joins TRBV11-2 to TRBJ2-3; TRBD2 matches 7 bases. With V trimmed by 4 bases and J by 1 base, 5 bases remained unmatched. The CDR3 has 15 amino acids. Germline assignment: CDR1 SGHAT and CDR2 FQNNGV. CDR3 residues: CASSSGLGRTDTQYF. CDR3 nucleotides: TGTGCCAGCAGCTCAGGACTAGGACGCACAGATACGCAGTATTTT.

This clonotype was detected many times. The chain couples TRBV19 to TRBJ1-4; D uncertain. Germline CDR1 is LNHDA and CDR2 is SQIVND (reference sequence). V was trimmed by 5 bases and J by 0 bases, leaving 10 bases between them. The CDR3 is 15 amino acids. This CDR3 is CASSSSSATNEKLFF. DNA for the CDR3: TGTGCCAGTAGTTCTTCGTCGGCAACTAATGAAAAACTGTTTTTT.

This clonotype was found a few times. This rearrangement joins TRBV29-1 to TRBJ2-4; no reliable D call. The germline V and J ends were trimmed by 6 bases and 4 bases, with 13 bases remaining between them. CDR1 is SQVTM and CDR2 is ANQGSEA in the germline V gene. CDR3 size: 13 residues. Written as DNA, the CDR3 is TGCAGCGTACCCCGCGGACCAAAAAACATTCAGTACTTC. Its translation is CSVPRGPKNIQYF.

This clonotype was seen repeatedly, ten times or more. The chain employs TRBV6-5 and TRBJ2-7; D is perhaps TRBD2 (5 bases). Trimming stripped 3 bases from V and 6 bases from J, with 15 bases between. This CDR3 region has 14 residues. CDR1 MNHEY and CDR2 SVGAGI come from the germline V gene. This chain's CDR3 is CASSYSGISGEQYF. In DNA, the CDR3 is TGTGCCAGCAGTTATTCGGGAATCTCCGGCGAGCAGTACTTC.

The chain couples TRBV18 to TRBJ2-2, with D possibly TRBD2 on 5 matching bases. This CDR3 is 16 amino acids long. The ends were cut back, 0 bases at V and 0 bases at J, with 8 bases in the middle. Germline V CDR1 and CDR2: KGHSH, LQKENI. The CDR3 coding sequence is TGTGCCAGCTCACCACCCCTAGCTTCGAACACCGGGGAGCTGTTTTTT. Its translation: CASSPPLASNTGELFF.